These T cell receptor beta chains were read from a single sample in a study of regulatory T cells in long-lasting Graves disease. TCRdb reprocessed the multiplex PCR reads via MiXCR and lists one record per CDR3 protein. The table records about 610,000 distinct CDR3 sequences, about 16% of them present only once. The data also belong to a second study, concerning T cells in Graves' hyperthyroidism and ophthalmopathy.

Sequences were derived from peripheral blood mononuclear cells (PBMCs), sampled at new diagnosis, from a patient treated with antithyroid drugs. The source of these receptors is a man between 18 and 35 years old with Graves disease. CDR3s leave out the opening cysteine and the closing phenylalanine or tryptophan. A D gene is named only where the DNA matches it firmly. Not all rows give a size; the values are once, few, many and, for expanded clones, a class.

CDR3aa	v_gene	j_gene	abundance	d_gene
ASSQTQNQETQY	TRBV6-1	TRBJ2-5	many	NA
ASSLASRGNNEQF	TRBV5-4	TRBJ2-1	NA	NA
ASSKPGQGYEQY	TRBV6-2/TRBV6-3	TRBJ2-7	many	TRBD1
ASSLEGTSRYNEQF	TRBV12-3/TRBV12-4	TRBJ2-1	many	TRBD2
SARPAGSNEQY	TRBV20-1	TRBJ2-7	many	NA
ASSLGGLAVYEQY	TRBV7-3	TRBJ2-7	NA	TRBD2
ASSLAGRGYGYT	TRBV5-1	TRBJ1-2	NA	NA
ASSQRVREGEDTQY	TRBV9	TRBJ2-3	many	TRBD2
ATSTPTSASETQY	TRBV6-1	TRBJ2-5	NA	TRBD2
ASSSGTAIQY	TRBV12-3/TRBV12-4	TRBJ2-4	many	TRBD1
SARTSGRAGELF	TRBV20-1	TRBJ2-2	NA	TRBD2